Following are 27 T cell receptor beta chains from one sample sequenced in a study of Siglec-9 on CD8 T cells in melanoma. Profiling relied on immunoSEQ multiplex PCR, and the TCRdb table lists in-frame clones only, not all of them. The data hold some 27,000 clones, with about 80% observed a single time. Material: Siglec-9- CD8+ T cells sorted from blood. These receptors were obtained from a human donor in good health.

The rearrangement links TRBV28 to TRBJ2-7, with D unresolved. This CDR3 region has 15 residues. The V end was cut by 2 bases, the J end by 3 bases, with 14 bases between. Looked up from germline, CDR1 is MDHEN and CDR2 is SYDVKM. In DNA, the CDR3 is TGTGCCAGCAGTTTACCTCGGTGGGCAGGCTACGAGCAGTACTTC. Translating it yields CASSLPRWAGYEQYF.

This chain uses TRBV4-2 with TRBJ2-7; D is possibly TRBD2 (6 bases). This CDR3 comprises 15 residues. Germline V gene data show CDR1 as LGHNA and CDR2 as YNFKEQ. Trimming took 4 bases from V and 5 from J, leaving 18 bases between them. The CDR3 sequence is CASSPGIGLPDEQYV. The CDR3 DNA reads TGTGCCAGCAGCCCAGGTATAGGACTACCCGACGAGCAGTACGTC.

J is TRBJ1-1 and V is TRBV4-1, with TRBD1 as a possible D gene (6 bases). Germline V gene lookup returns CDR1 MGHRA and CDR2 YSYEKL. The CDR3 is made up of 15 amino acids. Between the trimmed V and J ends, which lost 4 bases and 4 bases, there was a span of 16 bases. CDR3 protein: CASSPPTGQGTEAFF. The CDR3 DNA reads as TGCGCCAGCAGCCCCCCCACAGGGCAGGGCACTGAAGCTTTCTTT.

The CDR3 spells CASSLVGLGGDSYNEQFF. CDR3 nucleotides: TGTGCCAGCAGCTTAGTTGGGCTCGGGGGCGACTCCTACAATGAGCAGTTCTTC. The chain uses TRBV7-2 and TRBJ2-1; D tentatively reads TRBD1 or TRBD2 (6 bases each). Trimming cost V 1 base and J 0 bases, with 16 bases left between them. The CDR3 totals 18 residues. Germline V lookup: CDR1 SGHTA, CDR2 FQGNSA.

The chain carries TRBV27 and TRBJ1-2; a weak D match, TRBD1 (5 bases). This CDR3 is 13 amino acids long. The ends were cut back, 2 bases at V and 4 bases at J, with 8 bases in the middle. In germline, CDR1 is MNHEY, CDR2 SMNVEV (reference sequence). DNA of the CDR3: TGTGCCAGCAGTTTAGGGGGAATCTATGGCTACACCTTC. It yields the protein CASSLGGIYGYTF.

V and J are TRBV7-8 and TRBJ2-5; D unresolved. V lost 6 bases and J lost 1, with 12 bases in between. Germline V gene lookup returns CDR1 SGHVS and CDR2 FQNEAQ. CDR3 length: 14 residues. CDR3 sequence (DNA): TGTGCCAGCAGACCACGCCCGATCCAAGAGACCCAGTACTTC. Protein product: CASRPRPIQETQYF.

This chain connects TRBV5-6 to TRBJ2-3; 7 bases agree with TRBD2. CDR3 length: 17 amino acids. V was clipped by 2 bases and J by 3 bases; unmatched bases: 12. Germline loops: CDR1 SGHDT, CDR2 YYEEEE. CDR3 sequence: CASSFQAGGSKTDTQYF. CDR3 in DNA: TGTGCCAGCAGCTTCCAAGCGGGCGGGAGTAAGACAGATACGCAGTATTTT.

The chain employs TRBV4-1 and TRBJ2-1; TRBD2 matches 7 bases. The V gene end was trimmed by 0 bases and the J gene end by 2 bases; junction bases not matched to a gene: 7. This CDR3 is 17 amino acids long. Germline lookup yields CDR1 MGHRA and CDR2 YSYEKL. The CDR3 bases are TGCGCCAGCAGCCAAGAAGGCGGCGGGAGCGCCTACAATGAGCAGTTCTTC. It yields the protein CASSQEGGGSAYNEQFF.

The J gene is TRBJ1-5, the V gene TRBV6-1, with D possibly matching TRBD1 (5 bases). The CDR3 has 18 amino acids. Germline V CDR1 and CDR2: MNHNS, SASEGT. Trimming took 2 bases from V and 6 from J, leaving 23 bases between them. Here the CDR3 DNA reads TGTGCCAGCAGTGAATTCCCCGACGATTTTAGGGGAACTCAGCCCCAGCATTTT. Translating it yields CASSEFPDDFRGTQPQHF.

The rearrangement joins TRBV7-8 to TRBJ2-7, with D uncertain. Trimming left V 0 bases short and J 4 bases short, with 7 bases between. There are 13 residues in the CDR3. Germline V gene lookup returns CDR1 SGHVS and CDR2 FQNEAQ. This chain's CDR3 is CASSLAREYEQYF. CDR3 bases: TGTGCCAGCAGCTTAGCCAGAGAATACGAGCAGTACTTC. The whole variable domain, filled in from reference TRBV7-8 and TRBJ2-7, reads GAGVSQSPRYKVAKRGQDVALRCDPISGHVSLFWYQQALGQGPEFLTYFQNEAQLDKSGLPSDRFFAERPEGSVSTLKIQRTQQEDSAVYLCASSLAREYEQYFGPGTRLTVT.

The chain has TRBV7-6 and TRBJ2-2; TRBD2 matches 8 bases. Germline lookup yields CDR1 SGHVS and CDR2 FNYEAQ. V lost 3 bases, J lost 0 bases, and 6 bases stayed unmatched. The CDR3 is 17 residues long. The CDR3 sequence: CASSFGRGDPNTGELFF. The DNA for the CDR3 is TGTGCCAGCAGCTTCGGGCGGGGGGACCCGAACACCGGGGAGCTGTTTTTT.

V usage is TRBV30 and J usage is TRBJ1-1; D is perhaps TRBD1 (5 bases). Germline V gives CDR1 GTSNPN, CDR2 SVGIG (reference sequence). V gave up 2 bases and J gave up 1 base, with 8 bases separating them. The CDR3 is 13 residues long. CDR3 amino acids: CAWSWGRNTEAFF. In DNA form, the CDR3 reads TGTGCCTGGAGTTGGGGACGGAACACTGAAGCTTTCTTT.

The rearrangement links TRBV18 to TRBJ2-7; tentatively, D is TRBD1 (6 bases). The germline CDR1 and CDR2 sequences are KGHSH and LQKENI. The CDR3 runs to 16 residues. Trimming removed 3 bases from V and 6 bases from J, with 21 bases in between. The CDR3 DNA sequence: TGTGCCAGCTCACCCAGGAGGCAGGGGCCCCCTCCCGAGCAGTACTTC. It codes for CASSPRRQGPPPEQYF. The full variable domain, completed using reference TRBV18 and TRBJ2-7, is NAGVMQNPRHLVRRRGQEARLRCSPMKGHSHVYWYRQLPEEGLKFMVYLQKENIIDESGMPKERFSAEFPKEGPSILRIQQVVRGDSAAYFCASSPRRQGPPPEQYFGPGTRLTVT.

The V gene is TRBV7-7, the J gene TRBJ2-7; D gene unclear. The CDR3 loop spans 13 amino acids. Trimming removed 3 bases from V and 6 bases from J, with 12 bases in between. The germline V gene has CDR1 SSHAT and CDR2 FNYEAQ (reference sequence). The CDR3 DNA sequence: TGTGCCAGCAGCTTCGAGACTGGTTCCGAGCAGTACGTC. It encodes CASSFETGSEQYV.

This clone has a handful of counts. Other DNA sequences in the sample encode the same CDR3. The chain is built from TRBV19 and TRBJ1-1; D gene unclear. Trimming took off 6 bases at V and 1 base at J, with 6 bases between the two ends. CDR1 and CDR2 from the germline V gene are LNHDA and SQIVND (reference sequence). The CDR3 extends over 12 amino acids. The CDR3 is CASSIGNTEAFF. As DNA, the CDR3 is TGTGCCAGTAGCATCGGGAACACTGAAGCTTTCTTT.

The chain joins TRBV19 to TRBJ1-5; D gene unclear. CDR1 is LNHDA and CDR2 is SQIVND in the germline V gene (reference sequence). The CDR3 loop spans 15 amino acids. V was cut by 6 bases and J by 0 bases, with 12 bases left in between. CDR3 region: CASSWVRNSNQPQHF. CDR3 coding DNA: TGTGCCAGTAGCTGGGTTCGGAATAGCAATCAGCCCCAGCATTTT.

The rearrangement links TRBV11-2 to TRBJ2-1, with D perhaps assigned TRBD1 or TRBD2 (5 bases each). V was trimmed by 0 bases and J by 4 bases, leaving 16 bases between them. This CDR3 spans 17 amino acids. Germline-derived CDR1 and CDR2 are SGHAT and FQNNGV. CDR3 nucleotide sequence: TGTGCCAGCAGCTTAGAGGGACCTGGTTTTTGGTACAATGAGCAGTTCTTC. Translating it yields CASSLEGPGFWYNEQFF.

The genes are TRBV10-3 and TRBJ2-1, with 11 bases that match TRBD2. CDR3 length: 17 amino acids. J lost 4 bases, V lost 0 bases, and 5 bases had no gene match. Looked up from germline, CDR1 is ENHRY and CDR2 is SYGVKD. The CDR3 loop is CAISESWLAGGYNEQFF. CDR3 bases: TGTGCCATCAGTGAGTCGTGGCTAGCGGGGGGATACAATGAGCAGTTCTTC.

This chain links TRBV19 with TRBJ1-2; 7 positions agree with TRBD1. Germline assignment: CDR1 LNHDA and CDR2 SQIVND (reference sequence). CDR3 size: 17 residues. V shed 0 bases, J shed 3 bases, and the junction held 10 bases outside the gene matches. The CDR3 DNA sequence: TGTGCCAGTAGTATAGATGACGTGACGGGACAGTACTATGGCTACACCTTC. Translation: CASSIDDVTGQYYGYTF.

The chain links TRBV6-6 to TRBJ2-1; no definite D call. The germline gives CDR1 MNHNY, CDR2 SVGAGI (reference sequence). With 11 bases removed from V and 5 bases from J, the gap between germline ends came to 10 bases. The CDR3 loop spans 11 amino acids. The CDR3 region is CAVWGNNEQFF. As DNA, the CDR3 is TGTGCCGTCTGGGGAAACAATGAGCAGTTCTTC.

The V call is TRBV27, the J call TRBJ2-1; D is uncertain. Germline CDR1 and CDR2: MNHEY and SMNVEV (reference sequence). The germline V and J ends were trimmed by 6 bases and 2 bases, with 8 bases remaining between them. This CDR3 has 13 residues. The CDR3: CASSLGTYNEQFF. DNA of the CDR3: TGTGCCAGCAGCCTGGGTACCTACAATGAGCAGTTCTTC.

The chain uses TRBV7-7 and TRBJ2-5, with 10 bases that match TRBD2. J gave up 3 bases and V 5 bases, and 12 bases lay outside the gene matches. From germline, CDR1 is SSHAT and CDR2 FNYEAQ (reference sequence). The CDR3 loop spans 17 amino acids. CDR3: CASSESPRLAGEETQYF. The CDR3 coding sequence is TGTGCCAGCAGCGAATCCCCCCGACTAGCGGGTGAAGAGACCCAGTACTTC.

The chain is built from TRBV5-1 and TRBJ2-5; tentative D call: TRBD2 (7 bases). Looked up from germline, CDR1 is SGHRS and CDR2 is YFSETQ. The CDR3 length is 13 residues. Deletions cut 5 bases from V and 5 bases from J, with 13 bases between. The CDR3 is CASSRGAMETQYF. CDR3 coding DNA: TGCGCCAGCAGTCGGGGGGCAATGGAGACCCAGTACTTC.

V and J are TRBV27 and TRBJ2-7; 7 bases align to TRBD1. The junction had 15 bases not matched to a gene; V was cut back by 6 bases and J by 4 bases. This CDR3 has 16 residues. Germline V gives CDR1 MNHEY, CDR2 SMNVEV (reference sequence). The CDR3 coding sequence is TGTGCCAGCAGCCGCAATACCGGGACAGAGCTATACGAGCAGTACTTC. Its translation: CASSRNTGTELYEQYF.

The CDR3 DNA reads as TGTGCCAGCAGGGACAGGGGCGTGAACACTGAAGCTTTCTTT. As protein: CASRDRGVNTEAFF. This chain connects TRBV6-5 to TRBJ1-1; the match to TRBD1 covers 9 bases. Germline CDR1 MNHEY, CDR2 SVGAGI. V shed 6 bases, J shed 0 bases, and the junction held 2 bases outside the gene matches. The CDR3 has 14 residues.

The rearrangement links TRBV15 to TRBJ1-5; 7 bases agree with TRBD1. The germline V gene has CDR1 LNHNV and CDR2 YYDKDF (reference sequence). The CDR3 is 16 amino acids. The J segment lost 8 bases and the V segment lost 0 bases, leaving 10 bases of the junction unmatched. The DNA of the CDR3 is TGTGCCACCAGCAGAGATAGGGGGCAGTCCCTGGAGCCCCAGCATTTT. Translated: CATSRDRGQSLEPQHF.

In its sample, this clone was seen a few times. CDR3 nucleotide sequence: TGTGCCAGCAGCCCAACCGGGACAGGGGGCACTGAAGCTTTCTTT. Its translation is CASSPTGTGGTEAFF. The chain recombines TRBV4-2 with TRBJ1-1, with 11 bases matching TRBD1. From germline, CDR1 is LGHNA and CDR2 YNFKEQ. Trimming cost V 4 bases and J 4 bases; bases outside gene matches: 5. This CDR3 spans 15 amino acids.